This T cell receptor (beta chain) was retrieved from a study of T cell responses to AZD1222 COVID-19 vaccine. Points from the study as a whole: Clonal diversity was possibly underestimated, and white British individuals and females predominated among donors. Among those given AZD1222, only six or seven were seropositive at baseline.

V was clipped by 2 bases and J by 10 bases, with 9 bases between them. Germline CDR1 MNHEY, CDR2 SVGAGI. The CDR3 sequence is 12 residues long. Of note for this clone: What it recognizes is unknown.

The data were produced by immunoSEQ multiplex PCR, yet TCRdb's version contains in-frame clones alone and is incomplete. The data show 90,000 to 150,000 clones, about 85% seen once. The origin of this receptor is an adult who received the AZD1222 COVID-19 vaccine. The input for sequencing was peripheral blood, taken 28 days after the second AZD1222 dose. The chain has TRBV6-5 and TRBJ2-1; D gene unclear. DNA of the CDR3: TGTGCCAGCAGTTACCGAGGCCGGGAGCAGTTCTTC. This encodes CASSYRGREQFF.